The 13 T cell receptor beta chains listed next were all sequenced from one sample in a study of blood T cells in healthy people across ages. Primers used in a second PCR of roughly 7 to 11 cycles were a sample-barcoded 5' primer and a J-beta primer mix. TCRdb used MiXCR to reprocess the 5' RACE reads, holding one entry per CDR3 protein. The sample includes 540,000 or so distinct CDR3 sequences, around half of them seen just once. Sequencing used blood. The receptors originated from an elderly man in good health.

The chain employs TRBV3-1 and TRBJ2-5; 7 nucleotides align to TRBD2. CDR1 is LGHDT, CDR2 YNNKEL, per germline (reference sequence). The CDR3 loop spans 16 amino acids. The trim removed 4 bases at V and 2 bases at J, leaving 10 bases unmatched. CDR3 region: CASSRRTTGGQETQYF. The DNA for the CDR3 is TGTGCCAGCAGCCGGCGGACTACCGGGGGGCAAGAGACCCAGTACTTC.

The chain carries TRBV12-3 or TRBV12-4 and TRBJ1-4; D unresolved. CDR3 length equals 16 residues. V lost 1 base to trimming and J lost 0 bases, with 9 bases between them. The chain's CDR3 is CASSLERDATNEKLFF. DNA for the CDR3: TGTGCCAGCAGTTTAGAGAGGGATGCAACTAATGAAAAACTGTTTTTT.

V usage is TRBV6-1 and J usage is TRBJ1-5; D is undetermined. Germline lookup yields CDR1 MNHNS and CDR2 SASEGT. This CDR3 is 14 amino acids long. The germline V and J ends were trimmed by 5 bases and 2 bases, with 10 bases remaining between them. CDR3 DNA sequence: TGTGCCAGCAGTACCCCGCGGGGCAATCAGCCCCAGCATTTT. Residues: CASSTPRGNQPQHF.

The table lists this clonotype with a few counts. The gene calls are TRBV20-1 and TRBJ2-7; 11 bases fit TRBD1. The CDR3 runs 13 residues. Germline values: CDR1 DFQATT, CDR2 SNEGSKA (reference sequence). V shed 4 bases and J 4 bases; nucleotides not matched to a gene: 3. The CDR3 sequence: CSANRDRGYEQYF. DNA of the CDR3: TGCAGTGCTAACCGGGACAGGGGGTACGAGCAGTACTTC.

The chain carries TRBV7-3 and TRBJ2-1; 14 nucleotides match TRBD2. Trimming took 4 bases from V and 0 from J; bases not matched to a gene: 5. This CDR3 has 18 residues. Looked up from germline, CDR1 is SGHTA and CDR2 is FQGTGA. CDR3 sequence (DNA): TGTGCCAGCAGCTCGGGACTAGCGGGAGCGGGCTCCTACAATGAGCAGTTCTTC. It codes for CASSSGLAGAGSYNEQFF.

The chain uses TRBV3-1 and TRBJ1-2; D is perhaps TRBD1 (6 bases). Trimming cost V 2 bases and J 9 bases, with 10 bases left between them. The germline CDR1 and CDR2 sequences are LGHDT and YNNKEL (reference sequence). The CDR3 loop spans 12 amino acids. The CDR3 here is CASSQLDSSYTF. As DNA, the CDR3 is TGTGCCAGCAGCCAACTGGACAGCAGCTACACCTTC.

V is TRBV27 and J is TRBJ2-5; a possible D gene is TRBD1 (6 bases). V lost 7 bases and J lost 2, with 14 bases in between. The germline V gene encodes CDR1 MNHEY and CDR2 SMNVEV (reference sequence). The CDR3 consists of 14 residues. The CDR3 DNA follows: TGTGCCAGCAAGAGGCCGGGACAACAAGAGACCCAGTACTTC. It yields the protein CASKRPGQQETQYF.

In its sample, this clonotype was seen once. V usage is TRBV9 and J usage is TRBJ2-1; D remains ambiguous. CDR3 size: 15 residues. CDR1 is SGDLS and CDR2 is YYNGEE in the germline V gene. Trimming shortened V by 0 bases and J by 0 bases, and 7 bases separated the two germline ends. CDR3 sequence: CASSVGRHSYNEQFF. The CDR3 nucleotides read TGTGCCAGCAGCGTAGGAAGACACTCCTACAATGAGCAGTTCTTC.

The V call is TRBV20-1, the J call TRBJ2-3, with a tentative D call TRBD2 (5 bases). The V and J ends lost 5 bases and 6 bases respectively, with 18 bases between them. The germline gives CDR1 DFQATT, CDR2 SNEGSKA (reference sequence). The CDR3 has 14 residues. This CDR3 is CSAPSLVSADTQYF. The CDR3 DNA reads TGCAGTGCTCCCTCACTAGTGTCTGCGGATACGCAGTATTTT.

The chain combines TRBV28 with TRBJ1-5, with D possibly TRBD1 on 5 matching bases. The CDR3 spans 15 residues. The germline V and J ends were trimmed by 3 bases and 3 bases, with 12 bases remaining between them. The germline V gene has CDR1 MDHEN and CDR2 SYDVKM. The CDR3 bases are TGTGCCAGCAGTTTTGGGGGAAAGGCCAATCAGCCCCAGCATTTT. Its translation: CASSFGGKANQPQHF.

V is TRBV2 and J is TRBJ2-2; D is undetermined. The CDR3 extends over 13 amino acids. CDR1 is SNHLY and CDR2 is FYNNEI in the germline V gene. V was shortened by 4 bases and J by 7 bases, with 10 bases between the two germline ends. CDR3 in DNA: TGTGCCAGCAGTGCTCAACTACTCGGGGAGCTGTTTTTT. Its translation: CASSAQLLGELFF.

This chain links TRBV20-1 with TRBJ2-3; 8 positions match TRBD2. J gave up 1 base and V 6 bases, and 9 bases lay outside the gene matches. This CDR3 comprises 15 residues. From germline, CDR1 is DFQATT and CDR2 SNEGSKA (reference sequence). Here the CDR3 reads CSASSTGLGTDTQYF. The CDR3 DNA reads TGCAGTGCGAGTTCGACGGGACTAGGCACAGATACGCAGTATTTT.

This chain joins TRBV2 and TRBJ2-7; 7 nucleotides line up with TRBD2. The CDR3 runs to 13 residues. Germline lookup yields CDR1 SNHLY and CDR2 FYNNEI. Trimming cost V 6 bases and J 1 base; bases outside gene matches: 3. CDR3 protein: CASRGGVSYEQYF. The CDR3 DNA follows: TGTGCCAGCAGGGGAGGGGTTTCCTACGAGCAGTACTTC.